The next 2 T cell receptor beta chains were all read from a single sample in a study of T cell repertoires in cytomegalovirus infection. In TCRdb, the reads were re-called with MiXCR into one record per CDR3 protein. The profile covers over 200,000 distinct CDR3 sequences, with roughly 15% appearing a single time and around 8.8% taken by the ten largest. Sequenced input: PBMCs. These receptors originate from a human donor in good health (CMV status not recorded). Some clones in this sample may be carry-over from other donors' samples.

This clonotype was seen repeatedly, ten times or more. The gene calls are TRBV5-4 and TRBJ1-4; 7 bases agree with TRBD1. This CDR3 contains 14 residues. V shed 4 bases and J 6 bases; nucleotides not matched to a gene: 6. In germline, CDR1 is SGHNT, CDR2 YYREEE (reference sequence). In nucleotides, the CDR3 is TGTGCCAGCAGCCAGACAGGGAGGGATGAAAAACTGTTTTTT. Residues: CASSQTGRDEKLFF.

This chain uses TRBV29-1 with TRBJ1-1; 7 bases match TRBD1. Germline CDR1 SQVTM, CDR2 ANQGSEA. V shed 3 bases and J 8 bases; nucleotides not matched to a gene: 6. This CDR3 spans 12 amino acids. This chain's CDR3 is CSVDRGGSEAFF. The CDR3 DNA follows: TGCAGCGTTGATCGAGGGGGCTCCGAAGCTTTCTTT.